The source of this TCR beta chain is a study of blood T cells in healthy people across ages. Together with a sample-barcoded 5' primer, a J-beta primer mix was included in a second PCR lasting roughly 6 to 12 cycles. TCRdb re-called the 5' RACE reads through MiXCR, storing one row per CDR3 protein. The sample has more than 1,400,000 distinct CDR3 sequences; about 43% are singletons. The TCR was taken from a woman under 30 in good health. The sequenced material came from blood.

In DNA form, the CDR3 reads TGTGCCAGCAGTTACATTCTCCGGGAGGGCTGGGAAGATACGCAGTATTTT. Protein sequence: CASSYILREGWEDTQYF. The chain recombines TRBV6-2 or TRBV6-3 with TRBJ2-3, with 8 positions matching TRBD2. Trimming cost V 2 bases and J 5 bases; bases outside gene matches: 12. CDR3 length: 17 residues. From germline, CDR1 is MNHEY and CDR2 SVGEGT.